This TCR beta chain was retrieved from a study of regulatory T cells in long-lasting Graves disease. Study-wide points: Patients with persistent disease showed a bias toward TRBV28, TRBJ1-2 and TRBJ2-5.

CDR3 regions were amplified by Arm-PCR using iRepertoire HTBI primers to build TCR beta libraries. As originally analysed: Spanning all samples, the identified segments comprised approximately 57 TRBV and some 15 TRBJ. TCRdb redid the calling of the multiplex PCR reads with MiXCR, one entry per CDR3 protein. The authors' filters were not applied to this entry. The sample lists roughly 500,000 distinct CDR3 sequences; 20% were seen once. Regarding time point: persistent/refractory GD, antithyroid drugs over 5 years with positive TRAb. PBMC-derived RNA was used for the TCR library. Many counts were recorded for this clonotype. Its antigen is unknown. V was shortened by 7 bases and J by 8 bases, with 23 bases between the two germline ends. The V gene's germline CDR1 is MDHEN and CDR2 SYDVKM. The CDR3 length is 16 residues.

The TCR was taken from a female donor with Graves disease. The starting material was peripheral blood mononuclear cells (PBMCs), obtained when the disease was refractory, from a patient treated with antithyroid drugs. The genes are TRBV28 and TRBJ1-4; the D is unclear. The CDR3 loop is CASTRWNGAGGEKLFF. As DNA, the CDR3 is TGTGCCAGCACCAGGTGGAACGGAGCGGGCGGAGAAAAACTGTTTTTT.